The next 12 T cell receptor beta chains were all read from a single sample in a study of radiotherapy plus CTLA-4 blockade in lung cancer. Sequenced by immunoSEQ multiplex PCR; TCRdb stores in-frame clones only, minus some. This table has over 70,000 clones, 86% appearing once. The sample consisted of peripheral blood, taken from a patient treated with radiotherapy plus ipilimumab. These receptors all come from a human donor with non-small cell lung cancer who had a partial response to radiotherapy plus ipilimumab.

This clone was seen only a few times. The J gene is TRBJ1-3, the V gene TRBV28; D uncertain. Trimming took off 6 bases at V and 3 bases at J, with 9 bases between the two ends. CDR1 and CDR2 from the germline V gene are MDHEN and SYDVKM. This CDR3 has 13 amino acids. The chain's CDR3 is CASSHRGGNTIYF. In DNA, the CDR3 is TGTGCCAGCAGCCATCGAGGTGGAAACACCATATATTTT.

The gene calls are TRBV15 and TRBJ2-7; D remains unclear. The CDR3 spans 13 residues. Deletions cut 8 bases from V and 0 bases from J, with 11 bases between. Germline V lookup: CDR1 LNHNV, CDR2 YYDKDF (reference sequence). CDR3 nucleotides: TGTGCCACCCGAGACACGGCCTCCTACGAGCAGTACTTC. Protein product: CATRDTASYEQYF.

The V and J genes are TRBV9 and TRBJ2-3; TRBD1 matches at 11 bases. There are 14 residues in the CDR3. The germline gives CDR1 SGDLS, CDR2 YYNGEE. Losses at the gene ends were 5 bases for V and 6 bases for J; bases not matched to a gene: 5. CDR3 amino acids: CASSRTGGVDTQYF. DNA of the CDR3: TGTGCCAGCAGTAGGACAGGGGGCGTTGATACGCAGTATTTT.

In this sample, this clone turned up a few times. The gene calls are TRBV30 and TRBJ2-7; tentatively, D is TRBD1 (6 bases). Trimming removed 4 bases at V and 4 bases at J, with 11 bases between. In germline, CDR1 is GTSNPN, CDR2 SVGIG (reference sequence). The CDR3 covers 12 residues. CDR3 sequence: CAWTTTGYEQYF. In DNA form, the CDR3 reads TGTGCCTGGACCACCACAGGGTACGAGCAGTACTTC.

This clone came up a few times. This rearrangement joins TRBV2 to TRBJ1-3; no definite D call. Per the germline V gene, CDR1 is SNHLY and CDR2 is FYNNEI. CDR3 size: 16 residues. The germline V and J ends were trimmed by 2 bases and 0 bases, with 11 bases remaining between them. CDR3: CASSERDIFSGNTIYF. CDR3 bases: TGTGCCAGCAGTGAAAGAGACATCTTCTCTGGAAACACCATATATTTT.

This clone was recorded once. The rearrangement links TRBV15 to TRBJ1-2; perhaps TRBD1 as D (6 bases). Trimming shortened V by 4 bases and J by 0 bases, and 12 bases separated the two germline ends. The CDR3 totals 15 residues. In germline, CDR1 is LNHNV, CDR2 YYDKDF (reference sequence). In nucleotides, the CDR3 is TGTGCCACCAGCAAGACAGGAATCGCTAACTATGGCTACACCTTC. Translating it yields CATSKTGIANYGYTF.

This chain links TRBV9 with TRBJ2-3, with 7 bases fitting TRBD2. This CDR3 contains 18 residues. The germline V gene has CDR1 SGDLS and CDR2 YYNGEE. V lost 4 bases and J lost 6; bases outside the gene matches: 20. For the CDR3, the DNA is TGTGCCAGCAGCCCGGCCCCGTTTGGGGGGGGTTATGGTGATACGCAGTATTTT. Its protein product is CASSPAPFGGGYGDTQYF.

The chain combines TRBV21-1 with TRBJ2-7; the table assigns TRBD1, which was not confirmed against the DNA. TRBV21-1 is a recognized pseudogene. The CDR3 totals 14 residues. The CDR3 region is CASSKSAAGGRSYV. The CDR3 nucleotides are TGTGCCAGCAGCAAATCGGCGGCAGGGGGCCGATCGTACGTC.

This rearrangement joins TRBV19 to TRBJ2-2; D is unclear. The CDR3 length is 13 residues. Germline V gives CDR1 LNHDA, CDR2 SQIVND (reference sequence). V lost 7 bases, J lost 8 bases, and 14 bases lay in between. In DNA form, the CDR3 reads TGTGCCAGTACCCTAGTAAATGGTGGGGAGCTGTTTTTT. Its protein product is CASTLVNGGELFF.

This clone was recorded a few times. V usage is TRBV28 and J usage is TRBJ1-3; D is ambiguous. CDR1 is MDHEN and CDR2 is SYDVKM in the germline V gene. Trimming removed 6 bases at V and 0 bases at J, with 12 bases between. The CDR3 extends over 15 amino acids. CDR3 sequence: CASSLDKISGNTIYF. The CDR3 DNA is TGTGCCAGCAGCCTTGACAAAATCTCTGGAAACACCATATATTTT.

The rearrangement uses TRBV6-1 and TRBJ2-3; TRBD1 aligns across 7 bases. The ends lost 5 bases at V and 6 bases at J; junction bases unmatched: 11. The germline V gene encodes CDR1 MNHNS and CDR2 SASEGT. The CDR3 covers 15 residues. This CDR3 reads CASSTANEDRDTQYF. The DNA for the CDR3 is TGTGCCAGCAGTACCGCGAACGAGGACAGGGATACGCAGTATTTT.

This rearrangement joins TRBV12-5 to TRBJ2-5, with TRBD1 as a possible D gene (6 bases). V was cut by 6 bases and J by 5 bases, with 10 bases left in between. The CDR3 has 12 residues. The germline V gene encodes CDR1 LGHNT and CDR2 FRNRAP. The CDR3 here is CASGLRGETQYF. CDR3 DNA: TGTGCTAGTGGCTTGAGGGGGGAGACCCAGTACTTC.